This T cell receptor (beta chain) appears in the sequencing data of a study of cytomegalovirus exposure and HLA in healthy donors. The PCR ran on 60 Vbeta and 13 Jbeta primers. Method: immunoSEQ multiplex PCR; TCRdb's copy keeps in-frame clones and lacks some. Of about 100,000 clones listed, roughly three quarters were seen once; the top ten hold approximately 4.1%. This CDR3 is 14 amino acids long. V dropped 4 bases and J dropped 9; count of bases not matched to a gene: 9. CDR1 and CDR2 from the germline V gene are MNHEY and SVGAGI. The sequence was obtained from a female donor in good health and CMV-seropositive. Sequencing was performed on PBMCs. The chain uses TRBV6-5 and TRBJ2-5; 9 positions match TRBD2. CDR3 protein: CASSFQTSGSPQYF. In DNA, the CDR3 is TGTGCCAGCAGTTTCCAGACTAGCGGTTCGCCCCAGTACTTC.